This T cell receptor (beta chain) was profiled in a study of shared clonotypes between healthy human individuals. Regarding the study as a whole: Blood was the sole source, and tissue repertoires probably differ.

The repertoire was sequenced with immunoSEQ multiplex PCR; TCRdb's copy has only in-frame clones and lacks some. Here the sample spans 2,500,000 or so clones, just under 95% being singletons. In germline, CDR1 is LNHDA, CDR2 SQIVND (reference sequence). The CDR3 length is 14 residues. Trimming removed 5 bases from V and 7 bases from J, with 14 bases in between. On this clone itself: What it recognizes is unknown.

The chain combines TRBV19 with TRBJ2-2; no clear D gene. The sequenced material came from naive CD4+ T cells from PBMCs. The subset denotes: CD45RA+ positively selected. The clonotype originates from a man in his late teens or twenties in good health. Some clones in this sample may be carry-over from other donors' samples. In DNA form, the CDR3 reads TGTGCCAGTAGTTCCCGCCCCCATGGCGGGGAGCTGTTTTTT. Its protein is CASSSRPHGGELFF.